The clone carrying this T cell receptor beta chain was counted between two and nine times. The data derive from a study of shared clonotypes between healthy human individuals. Sequencing was at deep level. Sequencing used immunoSEQ multiplex PCR; TCRdb keeps in-frame clones, though not all of them. The sample records fewer than 650,000 clones, roughly four fifths being singletons. CDR1 is SGHRS, CDR2 YFSETQ, per germline. The CDR3 is 15 residues long. V lost 7 bases to trimming and J lost 4 bases, with 20 bases between them. The sequenced material came from PBMCs. This clonotype was obtained from a woman between 35 and 50 years old in good health. Some clones in this sample may be carry-over from other donors' samples. The rearrangement uses TRBV5-1 and TRBJ1-2, with TRBD1 as a possible D gene (5 bases). CDR3 coding DNA: TGCGCCAGCGATCTCGGGACGGGACGCAGCTATGGCTACACCTTC. Translated, it gives CASDLGTGRSYGYTF.